This record looks at one T cell receptor (beta chain) sequence and its context. Antigen: not known. PCR was performed using 60 Vbeta and 13 Jbeta primers. Measured with immunoSEQ multiplex PCR; TCRdb has only the in-frame clones, and not every one. The sample holds about 150,000 clones, about 82% seen once. These data come from a study of cytomegalovirus exposure and HLA in healthy donors. Study observations and caveats: In a later analysis, a genetic analysis reported fewer productive-TCR N-insertions in an Asian-associated ancestry cluster than the cohort average. When analyzed later, the rates of TCR association showed variation by HLA locus, with DRB1 the most and HLA-C the fewest.

The origin of this receptor is a woman aged 45-65 years in good health and CMV-seropositive. Sequencing was carried out using PBMCs.

CDR3 amino acids: CASRVQGGSPLHF. CDR3 DNA sequence: TGTGCCAGCCGCGTACAGGGCGGTTCACCCCTCCACTTT. The genes are TRBV7-2 and TRBJ1-6, with a weak D call TRBD1 (6 bases). The ends were cut back, 8 bases at V and 9 bases at J, with 14 bases in the middle. The germline V gene encodes CDR1 SGHTA and CDR2 FQGNSA. This CDR3 is 13 amino acids long.